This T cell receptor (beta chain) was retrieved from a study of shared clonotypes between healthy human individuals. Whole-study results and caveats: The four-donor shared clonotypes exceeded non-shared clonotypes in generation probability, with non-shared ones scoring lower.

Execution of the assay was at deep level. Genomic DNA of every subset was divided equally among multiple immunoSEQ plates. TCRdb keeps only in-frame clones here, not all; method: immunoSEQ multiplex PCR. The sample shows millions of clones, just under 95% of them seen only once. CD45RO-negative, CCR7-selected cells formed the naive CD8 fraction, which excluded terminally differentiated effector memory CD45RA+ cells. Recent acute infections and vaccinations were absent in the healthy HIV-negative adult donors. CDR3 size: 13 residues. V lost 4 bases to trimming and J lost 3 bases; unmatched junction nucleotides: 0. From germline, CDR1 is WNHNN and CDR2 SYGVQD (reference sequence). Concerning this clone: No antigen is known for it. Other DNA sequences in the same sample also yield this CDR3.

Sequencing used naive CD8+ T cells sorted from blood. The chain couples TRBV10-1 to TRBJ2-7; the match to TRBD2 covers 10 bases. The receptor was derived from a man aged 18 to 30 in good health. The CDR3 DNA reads TGCGCCAGCAGTGCTAGCGGGAGCTACGAGCAGTACTTC. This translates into CASSASGSYEQYF.